This T cell receptor (beta chain) is drawn from a study of CD4 T cells in relation to SARS-CoV-2 and coronaviruses. Study results and limitations: Crossreactivity was assessed only for spike protein, not other viral proteins.

Sequenced by immunoSEQ multiplex PCR; TCRdb stores in-frame clones only, minus some. The sample has approximately 12,000 clones; around four fifths are singletons. The table lists this clone with a few counts. The antigen remains undetermined. Unexposed donor CD4+ T cells date from about 2011-2018, before the COVID-19 pandemic. CD4+ T cells were isolated from the cells after 10 days of culture. The origin of this receptor is a human donor in good health. Input material: CD4+ T cells from PBMCs, cultured in vitro.

The CDR3 reads CASSYQQGAWAYNEQFF. DNA for the CDR3: TGTGCCAGCAGTTACCAGCAGGGGGCGTGGGCCTACAATGAGCAGTTCTTC. The chain is built from TRBV6-2 or TRBV6-3 and TRBJ2-1; 8 bases map to TRBD1. With 2 bases clipped from V and 2 bases from J, the junction kept 8 bases outside the gene matches. Germline V CDR1 and CDR2: MNHEY, SVGEGT. This CDR3 region has 17 residues.